Included here is one T cell receptor beta chain sequence, with context. The antigen is unknown. TCRdb's table, derived via immunoSEQ multiplex PCR, lists solely in-frame clones and lacks some. The table records 60,000 or so clones, approximately 80% of them present only once. These data originate in a study of a mutant IDH1 vaccine in newly diagnosed glioma. Study-wide context: Averaging about 37 years of age, treated patients were about 62% male and about 38% female.

Time point described: week 35, safety follow-up. Vaccine doses each comprised 300 ug of mutant IDH1 20-mer peptide, with topical imiquimod. Germline V gives CDR1 MDHEN, CDR2 SYDVKM. The V segment lost 6 bases and the J segment 5 bases; nucleotides outside the gene matches: 12. The CDR3 spans 16 residues. Specimen: PBMCs, collected from a glioma patient whose treatment included an IDH1 peptide vaccine. V usage is TRBV28 and J usage is TRBJ2-5, with 10 positions matching TRBD2. This receptor was taken from a man younger than 45 with glioma. The CDR3 nucleotides read TGTGCCAGCAGCCCTCGGACTAGCGGACCTAGGGAGACCCAGTACTTC. The encoded protein is CASSPRTSGPRETQYF.